One and the same sample provided the 17 T cell receptor beta chains below, sequenced in a study of OX40 agonist ivuxolimab in advanced cancers. TCRdb's table, derived via immunoSEQ multiplex PCR, lists solely in-frame clones and lacks some. The data show around 14,000 clones, 60% to 80% seen once. The source was CD4+ or CD8+ T cells sorted from blood, collected in a trial of the OX40 agonist ivuxolimab. The receptors stem from an adult with an advanced solid tumor such as melanoma, head and neck, liver or kidney cancer.

The J gene is TRBJ2-1, the V gene TRBV2, with a tentative D call TRBD2 (6 bases). The CDR3 covers 16 residues. Germline CDR1 is SNHLY and CDR2 is FYNNEI. Trimming removed 7 bases at V and 0 bases at J, with 16 bases between. The CDR3 reads CASKYLATSSYNEQFF. The DNA of the CDR3 is TGTGCCAGCAAATACCTAGCGACCAGCTCCTACAATGAGCAGTTCTTC.

The V gene is TRBV29-1, the J gene TRBJ2-7, with D hard to call. There are 12 residues in the CDR3. Germline loops: CDR1 SQVTM, CDR2 ANQGSEA. V was trimmed by 0 bases and J by 5 bases, leaving 8 bases between them. CDR3 bases: TGCAGCGTTGAAGATCTTAGGGACGAGCAGTACTTC. Translated, it gives CSVEDLRDEQYF.

In its sample, this clone was seen a few times. The J gene is TRBJ2-7, the V gene TRBV13; possible D gene TRBD2, 7 bases. The CDR3 covers 16 residues. Germline V lookup: CDR1 PRHDT, CDR2 FYEKMQ (reference sequence). V shed 4 bases and J shed 3 bases, with 19 bases lying between them. The CDR3 region has the DNA TGTGCCAGCAGCTCCGCCCTGGCGGGGGCAAGCTACGAGCAGTACTTC. Protein: CASSSALAGASYEQYF. The variable domain in full, with the rest retrieved from reference TRBV13 and TRBJ2-7, is AAGVIQSPRHLIKEKRETATLKCYPIPRHDTVYWYQQGPGQDPQFLISFYEKMQSDKGSIPDRFSAQQFSDYHSELNMSSLELGDSALYFCASSSALAGASYEQYFGPGTRLTVT.

The V and J genes are TRBV4-2 and TRBJ1-1; 7 bases are shared with TRBD1. The CDR3 is 17 residues long. Germline V gives CDR1 LGHNA, CDR2 YNFKEQ. With V trimmed by 0 bases and J by 0 bases, 7 bases remained unmatched. CDR3 nucleotides: TGTGCCAGCAGCCAAGATCCAGGACAGGACATGAACACTGAAGCTTTCTTT. It translates to CASSQDPGQDMNTEAFF.

This sequence joins TRBV11-2 and TRBJ2-5; TRBD2 matches 13 bases. Germline CDR1 reads SGHAT; CDR2 reads FQNNGV. The CDR3 consists of 15 residues. After removal of 6 bases from V and 5 bases from J, the junction contained 6 bases not matched to a gene. The CDR3 DNA sequence: TGTGCCAGCAGTTGGACTAGCGGGAGTCGCGAGACCCAGTACTTC. It specifies CASSWTSGSRETQYF.

The chain links TRBV28 to TRBJ2-7, with TRBD2 as a possible D gene (5 bases). The CDR3 spans 14 residues. The V end was cut by 5 bases, the J end by 1 base, with 12 bases between. The germline V gene encodes CDR1 MDHEN and CDR2 SYDVKM. The CDR3 protein is CASSGTGVSYEQYF. The CDR3 DNA sequence: TGTGCCAGCAGTGGAACCGGGGTATCCTACGAGCAGTACTTC. Based on the CDR3 plus reference TRBV28 and TRBJ2-7, the full variable domain is DVKVTQSSRYLVKRTGEKVFLECVQDMDHENMFWYRQDPGLGLRLIYFSYDVKMKEKGDIPEGYSVSREKKERFSLILESASTNQTSMYLCASSGTGVSYEQYFGPGTRLTVT.

The genes are TRBV7-6 and TRBJ1-4, with a weak D call TRBD1 (5 bases). Germline CDR1 SGHVS, CDR2 FNYEAQ. The V and J ends lost 1 base and 13 bases respectively, with 10 bases between them. This CDR3 is built from 12 residues. CDR3 DNA: TGTGCCAGCAGCTTAGAGGGGAAAATACTGTTTTTT. The encoded protein is CASSLEGKILFF.

This rearrangement joins TRBV7-9 to TRBJ2-7, with TRBD1 identical over 11 bases. Germline V gene lookup returns CDR1 SEHNR and CDR2 FQNEAQ (reference sequence). V lost 5 bases to trimming and J lost 6 bases; unmatched junction nucleotides: 12. CDR3 length: 16 residues. The CDR3 here is CASSHPYSGTGGEQYF. The CDR3 DNA is TGTGCCAGCAGCCACCCCTACTCCGGGACAGGGGGCGAGCAGTACTTC.

Concerning this clone: Germline and junction disagree at one end, which may indicate a read error. Other DNA sequences within the sample encode an identical CDR3. The gene calls are TRBV27 and TRBJ2-1; D is perhaps TRBD2 (6 bases). Germline V gene lookup returns CDR1 MNHEY and CDR2 SMNVEV (reference sequence). CDR3 size: 12 residues. The CDR3 coding sequence is TGCGCCAGCAGGAGGGGCTACAATGAGCAGTTCTTC. Translation gives CASRRGYNEQFF.

This sequence joins TRBV11-2 and TRBJ1-2; 9 bases agree with TRBD1. Trimming cost V 7 bases and J 6 bases; bases outside gene matches: 3. The CDR3 covers 12 residues. The germline gives CDR1 SGHAT, CDR2 FQNNGV. The CDR3, as DNA: TGTGCCAGCACCCGGACAGGGGATGGCTACACCTTC. This encodes CASTRTGDGYTF.

This clone was counted at least ten times. This CDR3 is CASSIDAGEYNEQFF. The CDR3 nucleotides are TGTGCCAGTAGTATAGACGCAGGGGAATACAATGAGCAGTTCTTC. The chain combines TRBV19 with TRBJ2-1; maybe TRBD1 (6 bases). The CDR3 covers 15 residues. With 0 bases removed from V and 4 bases from J, the gap between germline ends came to 10 bases. Germline loops: CDR1 LNHDA, CDR2 SQIVND (reference sequence).

The rearrangement uses TRBV9 and TRBJ2-3, with D uncertain. Trimming took 4 bases from V and 3 from J, leaving 15 bases between them. CDR1 is SGDLS, CDR2 YYNGEE, per germline. This CDR3 comprises 15 residues. This chain's CDR3 is CASSPPPVATDTQYF. The CDR3 nucleotides read TGTGCCAGCAGCCCCCCCCCAGTTGCGACAGATACGCAGTATTTT. Complete variable domain (other parts from reference TRBV9 and TRBJ2-3): DSGVTQTPKHLITATGQRVTLRCSPRSGDLSVYWYQQSLDQGLQFLIQYYNGEERAKGNILERFSAQQFPDLHSELNLSSLELGDSALYFCASSPPPVATDTQYFGPGTRLTVL.

The chain combines TRBV29-1 with TRBJ2-7; D is ambiguous. The V gene lost 0 bases and the J gene lost 4 bases, with 7 bases spanning the gap. The germline V gene encodes CDR1 SQVTM and CDR2 ANQGSEA. This CDR3 has 12 amino acids. The CDR3 is CSVEDLGYEQYF. CDR3 coding DNA: TGCAGCGTTGAAGATCTAGGATACGAGCAGTACTTC.

The gene calls are TRBV5-4 and TRBJ1-2; a possible D gene is TRBD1 (6 bases). Trimming removed 2 bases from V and 0 bases from J, with 11 bases in between. This CDR3 spans 15 amino acids. Germline CDR1 SGHNT, CDR2 YYREEE (reference sequence). The CDR3 region is CASSFGGEANYGYTF. The DNA for the CDR3 is TGTGCCAGCAGCTTCGGGGGCGAGGCTAACTATGGCTACACCTTC.

The chain has TRBV19 and TRBJ2-2; 7 bases fit TRBD2. Trimming took 1 base from V and 1 from J; bases not matched to a gene: 6. CDR1 and CDR2 from the germline V gene are LNHDA and SQIVND (reference sequence). CDR3 length: 17 amino acids. CDR3 DNA: TGTGCCAGTAGTATAGGCGGGAGTTACCGGAACACCGGGGAGCTGTTTTTT. It specifies CASSIGGSYRNTGELFF.

This clone has just one count. The DNA for the CDR3 is TGTGCCAGTACAATCTACAATGAGCAGTTCTTC. It translates to CASTIYNEQFF. V gene TRBV19 combines with J gene TRBJ2-1; D gene uncertain. This CDR3 spans 11 amino acids. Germline assignment: CDR1 LNHDA and CDR2 SQIVND (reference sequence). Trimming removed 7 bases at V and 3 bases at J, with 4 bases between.

This clone is labeled as medium-sized. CDR3 nucleotide sequence: TGTGCCAGCAGTGTGACCGATGAGCAGTTCTTC. This encodes CASSVTDEQFF. This sequence joins TRBV25-1 and TRBJ2-1; D gene ambiguous. Germline V gives CDR1 MGHDK, CDR2 SYGVNS. V lost 4 bases and J lost 8, with 6 bases in between. CDR3 length equals 11 residues.